Given below is one T cell receptor beta chain in context. The germline V gene encodes CDR1 SGHTA and CDR2 FQGTGA. The CDR3 spans 15 residues. Trimming removed 5 bases from V and 5 bases from J; junction bases left unmatched: 8. Libraries were prepared by immunoSEQ multiplex PCR; TCRdb keeps only in-frame clonotypes and omits some of them. The sample lists just over 30,000 clones, roughly 90% occurring once. The sample belongs to a study of T cell changes during pregnancy in multiple sclerosis. This chain joins TRBV7-3 and TRBJ2-1; 8 nucleotides match TRBD2. The clonotype originates from a female donor with multiple sclerosis, enrolled in a pregnancy study. This specimen was CD8+ T cells from peripheral blood mononuclear cells, taken in the first trimester of pregnancy. CDR3 protein: CASSTYGGGDNEQFF. The CDR3 coding sequence is TGTGCCAGCAGCACGTACGGGGGGGGAGACAATGAGCAGTTCTTC.